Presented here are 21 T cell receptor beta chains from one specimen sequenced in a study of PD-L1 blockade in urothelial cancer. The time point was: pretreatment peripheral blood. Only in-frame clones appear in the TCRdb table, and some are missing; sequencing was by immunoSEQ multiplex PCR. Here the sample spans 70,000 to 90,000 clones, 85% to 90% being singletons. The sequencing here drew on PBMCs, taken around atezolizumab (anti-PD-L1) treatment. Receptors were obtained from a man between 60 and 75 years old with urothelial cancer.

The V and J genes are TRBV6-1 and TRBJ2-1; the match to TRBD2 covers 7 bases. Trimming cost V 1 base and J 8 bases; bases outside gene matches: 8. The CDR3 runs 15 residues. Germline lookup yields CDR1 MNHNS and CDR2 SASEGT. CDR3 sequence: CASSEGGGGVDEQFF. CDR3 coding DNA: TGTGCCAGCAGTGAAGGTGGGGGGGGTGTTGATGAGCAGTTCTTC.

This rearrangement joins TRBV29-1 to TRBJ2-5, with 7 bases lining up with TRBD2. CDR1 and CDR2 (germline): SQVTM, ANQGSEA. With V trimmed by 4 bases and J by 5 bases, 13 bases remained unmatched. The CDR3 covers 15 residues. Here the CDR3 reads CSVAASGLQTETQYF. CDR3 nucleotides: TGCAGCGTTGCGGCCTCGGGACTACAAACGGAGACCCAGTACTTC.

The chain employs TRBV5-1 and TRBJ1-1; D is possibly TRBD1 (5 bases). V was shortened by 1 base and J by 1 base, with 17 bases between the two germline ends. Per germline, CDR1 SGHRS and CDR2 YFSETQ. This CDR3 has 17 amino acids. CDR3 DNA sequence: TGCGCCAGCAGCTTGACGCCCCCGGGGCGGGGGAACACTGAAGCTTTCTTT. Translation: CASSLTPPGRGNTEAFF. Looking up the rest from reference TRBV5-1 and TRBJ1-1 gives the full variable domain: KAGVTQTPRYLIKTRGQQVTLSCSPISGHRSVSWYQQTPGQGLQFLFEYFSETQRNKGNFPGRFSGRQFSNSRSEMNVSTLELGDSALYLCASSLTPPGRGNTEAFFGQGTRLTVV.

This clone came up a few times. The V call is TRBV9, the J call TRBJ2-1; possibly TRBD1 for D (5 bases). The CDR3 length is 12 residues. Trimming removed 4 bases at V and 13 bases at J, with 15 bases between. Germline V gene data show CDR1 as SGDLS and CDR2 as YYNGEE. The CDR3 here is CASSKPQGTQFF. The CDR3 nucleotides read TGTGCCAGCAGCAAACCCCAGGGTACCCAGTTCTTC. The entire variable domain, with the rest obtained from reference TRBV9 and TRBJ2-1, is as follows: DSGVTQTPKHLITATGQRVTLRCSPRSGDLSVYWYQQSLDQGLQFLIQYYNGEERAKGNILERFSAQQFPDLHSELNLSSLELGDSALYFCASSKPQGTQFFGPGTRLTVL.

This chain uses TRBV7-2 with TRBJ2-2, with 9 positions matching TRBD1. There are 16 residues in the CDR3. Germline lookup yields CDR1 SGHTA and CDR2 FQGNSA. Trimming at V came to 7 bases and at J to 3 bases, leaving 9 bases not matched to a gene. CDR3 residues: CASTPSRQGDTGELFF. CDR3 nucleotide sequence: TGTGCCAGCACCCCTTCCCGACAGGGGGACACCGGGGAGCTGTTTTTT.

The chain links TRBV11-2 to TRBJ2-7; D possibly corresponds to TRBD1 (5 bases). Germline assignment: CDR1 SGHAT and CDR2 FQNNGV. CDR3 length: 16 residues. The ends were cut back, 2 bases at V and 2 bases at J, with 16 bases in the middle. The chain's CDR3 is CASSLSPKGVTYEQYF. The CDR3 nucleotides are TGTGCCAGCAGCTTATCACCGAAAGGGGTGACCTACGAGCAGTACTTC. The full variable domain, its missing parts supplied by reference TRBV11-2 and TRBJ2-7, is EAGVAQSPRYKIIEKRQSVAFWCNPISGHATLYWYQQILGQGPKLLIQFQNNGVVDDSQLPKDRFSAERLKGVDSTLKIQPAKLEDSAVYLCASSLSPKGVTYEQYFGPGTRLTVT.

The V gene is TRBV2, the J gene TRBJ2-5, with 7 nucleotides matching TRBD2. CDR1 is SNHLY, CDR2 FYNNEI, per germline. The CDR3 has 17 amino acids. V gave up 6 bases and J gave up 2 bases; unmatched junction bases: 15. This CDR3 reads CASSYPVGLGGQETQYF. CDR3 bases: TGTGCCAGCAGCTACCCGGTAGGGCTGGGAGGGCAAGAGACCCAGTACTTC.

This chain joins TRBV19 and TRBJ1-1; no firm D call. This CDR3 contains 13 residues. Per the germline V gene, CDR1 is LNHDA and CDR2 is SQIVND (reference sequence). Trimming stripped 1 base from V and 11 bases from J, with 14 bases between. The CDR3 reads CASSIGEAKSAFF. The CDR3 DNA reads TGTGCCAGTAGTATAGGAGAGGCCAAGAGCGCTTTCTTT.

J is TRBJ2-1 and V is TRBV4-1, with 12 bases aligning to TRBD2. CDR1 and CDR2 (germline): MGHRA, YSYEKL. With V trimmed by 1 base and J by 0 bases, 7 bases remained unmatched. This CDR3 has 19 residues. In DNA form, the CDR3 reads TGCGCCAGCAGCCAAGGCCCTAGCGGGGGGGCGAGCTCCTACAATGAGCAGTTCTTC. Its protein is CASSQGPSGGASSYNEQFF.

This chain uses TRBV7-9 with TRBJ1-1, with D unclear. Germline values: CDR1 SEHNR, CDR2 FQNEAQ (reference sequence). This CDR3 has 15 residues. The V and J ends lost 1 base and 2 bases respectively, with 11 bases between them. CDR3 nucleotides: TGTGCCAGCAGCTTAGGGGAGACAACTAACACTGAAGCTTTCTTT. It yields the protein CASSLGETTNTEAFF. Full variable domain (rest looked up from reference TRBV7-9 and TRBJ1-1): DTGVSQNPRHKITKRGQNVTFRCDPISEHNRLYWYRQTLGQGPEFLTYFQNEAQLEKSRLLSDRFSAERPKGSFSTLEIQRTEQGDSAMYLCASSLGETTNTEAFFGQGTRLTVV.

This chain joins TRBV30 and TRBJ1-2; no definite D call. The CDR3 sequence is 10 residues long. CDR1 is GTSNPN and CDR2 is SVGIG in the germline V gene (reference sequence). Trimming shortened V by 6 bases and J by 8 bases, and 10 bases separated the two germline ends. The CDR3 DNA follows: TGTGCCTGCCAGCGTCGAGGCTACACCTTC. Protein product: CACQRRGYTF.

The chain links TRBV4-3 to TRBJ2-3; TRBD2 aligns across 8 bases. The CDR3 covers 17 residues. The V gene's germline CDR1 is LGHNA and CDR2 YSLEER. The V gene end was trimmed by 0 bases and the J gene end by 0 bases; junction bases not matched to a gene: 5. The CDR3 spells CASSQDLAGKSTDTQYF. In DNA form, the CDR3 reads TGCGCCAGCAGCCAAGACTTAGCGGGGAAAAGCACAGATACGCAGTATTTT.

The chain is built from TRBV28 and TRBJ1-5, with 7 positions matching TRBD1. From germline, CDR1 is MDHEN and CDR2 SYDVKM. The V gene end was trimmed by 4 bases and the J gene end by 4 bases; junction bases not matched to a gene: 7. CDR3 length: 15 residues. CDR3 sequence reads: CASSSETGRNQPQHF. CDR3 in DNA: TGTGCCAGCAGTTCTGAGACAGGGAGGAATCAGCCCCAGCATTTT.

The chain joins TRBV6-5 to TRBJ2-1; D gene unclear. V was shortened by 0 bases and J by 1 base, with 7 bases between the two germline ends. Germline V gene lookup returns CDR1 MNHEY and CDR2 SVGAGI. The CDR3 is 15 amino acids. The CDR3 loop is CASSYSANSYNEQFF. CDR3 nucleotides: TGTGCCAGCAGTTACTCAGCAAATTCCTACAATGAGCAGTTCTTC.

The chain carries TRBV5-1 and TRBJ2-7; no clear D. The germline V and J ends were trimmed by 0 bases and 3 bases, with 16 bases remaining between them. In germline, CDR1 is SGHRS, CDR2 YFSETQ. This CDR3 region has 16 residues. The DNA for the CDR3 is TGCGCCAGCAGCTTGGAGAACCCAGGCGTAAACTACGAGCAGTACTTC. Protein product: CASSLENPGVNYEQYF.

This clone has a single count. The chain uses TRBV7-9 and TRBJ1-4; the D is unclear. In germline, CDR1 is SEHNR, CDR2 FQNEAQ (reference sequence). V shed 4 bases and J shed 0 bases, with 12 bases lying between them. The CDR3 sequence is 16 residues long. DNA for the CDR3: TGTGCCAGCAGCTCCCCCCACGGAGCAACTAATGAAAAACTGTTTTTT. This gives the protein CASSSPHGATNEKLFF.

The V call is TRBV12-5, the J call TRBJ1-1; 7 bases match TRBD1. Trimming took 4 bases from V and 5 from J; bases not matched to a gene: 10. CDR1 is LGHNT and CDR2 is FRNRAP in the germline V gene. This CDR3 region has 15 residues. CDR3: CASGSPPGGYTEAFF. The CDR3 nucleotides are TGTGCTAGTGGTTCCCCTCCAGGGGGGTATACTGAAGCTTTCTTT.

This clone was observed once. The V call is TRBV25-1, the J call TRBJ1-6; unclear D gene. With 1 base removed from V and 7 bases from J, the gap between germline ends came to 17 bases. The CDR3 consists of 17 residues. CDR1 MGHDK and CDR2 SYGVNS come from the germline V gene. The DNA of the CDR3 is TGTGCCAGCAGTGAATTGTTTGGAGGACGGTCCAATTCACCCCTCCACTTT. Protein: CASSELFGGRSNSPLHF.

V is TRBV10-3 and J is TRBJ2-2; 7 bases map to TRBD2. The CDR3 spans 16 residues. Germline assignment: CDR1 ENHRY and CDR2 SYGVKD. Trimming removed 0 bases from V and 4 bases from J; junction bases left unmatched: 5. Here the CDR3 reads CAISESGGFGTGELFF. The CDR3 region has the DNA TGTGCCATCAGTGAGTCGGGGGGGTTCGGCACCGGGGAGCTGTTTTTT.

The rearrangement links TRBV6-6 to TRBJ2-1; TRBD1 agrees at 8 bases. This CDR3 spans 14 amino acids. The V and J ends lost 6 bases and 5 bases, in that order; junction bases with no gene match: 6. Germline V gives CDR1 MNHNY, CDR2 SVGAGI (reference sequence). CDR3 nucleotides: TGTGCCAGCAGCTCCGGGACAGGTAACAATGAGCAGTTCTTC. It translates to CASSSGTGNNEQFF.

This CDR3 is CASSLFQDQPQHF. The DNA for the CDR3 is TGTGCCAGCAGCTTGTTTCAGGATCAGCCCCAGCATTTT. The J gene is TRBJ1-5, the V gene TRBV5-6; D call uncertain. The CDR3 loop spans 13 amino acids. V was cut by 1 base and J by 5 bases, with 7 bases left in between. CDR1 is SGHDT, CDR2 YYEEEE, per germline.